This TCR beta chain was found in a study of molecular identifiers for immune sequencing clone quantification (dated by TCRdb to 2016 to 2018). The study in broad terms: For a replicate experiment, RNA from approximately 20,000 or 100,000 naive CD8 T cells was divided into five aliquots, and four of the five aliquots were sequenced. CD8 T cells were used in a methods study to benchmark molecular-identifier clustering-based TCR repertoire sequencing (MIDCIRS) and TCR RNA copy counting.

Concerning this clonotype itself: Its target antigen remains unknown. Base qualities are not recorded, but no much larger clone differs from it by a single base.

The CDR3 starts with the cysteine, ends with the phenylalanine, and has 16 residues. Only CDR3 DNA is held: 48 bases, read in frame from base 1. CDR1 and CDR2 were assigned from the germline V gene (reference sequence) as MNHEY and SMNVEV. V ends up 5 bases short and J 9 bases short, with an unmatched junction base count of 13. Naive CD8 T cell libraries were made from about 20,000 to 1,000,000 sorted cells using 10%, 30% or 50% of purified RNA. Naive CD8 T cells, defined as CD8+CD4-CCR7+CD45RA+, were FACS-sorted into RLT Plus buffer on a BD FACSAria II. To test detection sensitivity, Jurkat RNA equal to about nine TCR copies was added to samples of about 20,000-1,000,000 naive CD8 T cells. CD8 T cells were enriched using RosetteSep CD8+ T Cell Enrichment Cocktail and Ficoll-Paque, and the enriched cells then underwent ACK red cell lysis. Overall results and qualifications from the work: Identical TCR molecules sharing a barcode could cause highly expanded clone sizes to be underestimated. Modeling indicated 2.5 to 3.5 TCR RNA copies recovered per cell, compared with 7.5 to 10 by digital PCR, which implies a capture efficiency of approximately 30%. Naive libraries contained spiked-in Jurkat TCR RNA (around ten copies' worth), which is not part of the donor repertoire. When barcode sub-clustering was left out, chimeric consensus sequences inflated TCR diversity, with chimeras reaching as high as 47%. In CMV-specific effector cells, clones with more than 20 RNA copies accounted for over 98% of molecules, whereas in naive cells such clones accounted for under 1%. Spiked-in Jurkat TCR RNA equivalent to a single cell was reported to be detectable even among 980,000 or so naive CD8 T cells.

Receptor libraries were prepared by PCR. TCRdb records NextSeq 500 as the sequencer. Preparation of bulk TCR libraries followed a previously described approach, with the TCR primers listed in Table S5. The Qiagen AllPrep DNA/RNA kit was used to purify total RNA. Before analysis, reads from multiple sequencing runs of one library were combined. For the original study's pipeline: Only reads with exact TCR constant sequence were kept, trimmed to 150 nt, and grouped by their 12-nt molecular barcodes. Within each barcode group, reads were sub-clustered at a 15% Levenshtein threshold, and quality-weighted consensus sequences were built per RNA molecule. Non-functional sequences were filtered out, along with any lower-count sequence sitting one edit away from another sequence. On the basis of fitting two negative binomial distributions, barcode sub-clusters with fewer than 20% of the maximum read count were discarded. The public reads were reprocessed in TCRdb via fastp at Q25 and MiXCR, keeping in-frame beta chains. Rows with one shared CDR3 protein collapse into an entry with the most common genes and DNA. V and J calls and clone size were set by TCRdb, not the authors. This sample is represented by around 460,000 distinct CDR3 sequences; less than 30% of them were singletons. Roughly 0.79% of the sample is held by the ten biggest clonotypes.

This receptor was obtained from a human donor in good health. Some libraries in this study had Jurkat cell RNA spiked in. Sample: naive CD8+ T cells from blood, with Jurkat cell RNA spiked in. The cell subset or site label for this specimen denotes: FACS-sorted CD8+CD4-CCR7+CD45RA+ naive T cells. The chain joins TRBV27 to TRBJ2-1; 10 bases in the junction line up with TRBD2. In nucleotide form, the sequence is TGTGCCAGCAGTCCGACGCGAGCGGGGGGGCTGGGTGAGCAGTTCTTC. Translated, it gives CASSPTRAGGLGEQFF.